Included here is one T cell receptor beta chain sequence, with context. The data derive from a study of blood T cell repertoires in COVID-19. As for the study in general: The United States, Italy and Spain provided the acute and convalescent COVID-19 samples. Nucleic acid was either cDNA or gDNA, and it came from T cells, B-cell-depleted T cells, or PBMCs.

In the original processing: Amplifying reference gene primers gave estimates of nucleated cell counts. Repertoires were generated with immunoSEQ multiplex PCR, while TCRdb's copy carries only in-frame clones and drops some. V, J and clone size derive from that table, while D and trimming were established from the DNA sequence. The table shows about 240,000 clones, with about 80% occurring only once. The CDR3 runs to 15 residues. The junction had 8 bases not matched to a gene; V was cut back by 5 bases and J by 5 bases. CDR1 LNHDA and CDR2 SQIVND come from the germline V gene (reference sequence). The receptor's source is a woman at least 80 years old with acute or convalescent COVID-19. The chain uses TRBV19 and TRBJ1-1; 10 nucleotides match TRBD1. The source material was peripheral blood. The chain's CDR3 is CASSGGQGVGTEAFF. CDR3 DNA sequence: TGTGCCAGTAGTGGCGGACAGGGGGTAGGGACTGAAGCTTTCTTT. The variable domain in full, with the rest retrieved from reference TRBV19 and TRBJ1-1, is DGGITQSPKYLFRKEGQNVTLSCEQNLNHDAMYWYRQDPGQGLRLIYYSQIVNDFQKGDIAEGYSVSREKKESFPLTVTSAQKNPTAFYLCASSGGQGVGTEAFFGQGTRLTVV.